Sequencing of this T cell receptor beta chain was carried out in a study of T cell responses to AZD1222 COVID-19 vaccine. Study-wide results and limits: In the spike-specific TCR repertoire, nearly half reportedly target unmutated variant regions. Spike-specific TCR depth and breadth grew after two AZD1222 doses. It should be noted that donors were predominantly white British and more often female, and clonal diversity was possibly underestimated. No repertoire was sampled before or during the peak T cell response, only after it.

TCRdb's copy holds only in-frame clones and misses some; the assay was immunoSEQ multiplex PCR. Found here are tens of thousands of clones, roughly 90% of them singletons; the top ten hold more than 14%. Comments on this clone: Its antigen is as yet unknown.

This CDR3 is 17 amino acids long. CDR1 is LNHNV and CDR2 is YYDKDF in the germline V gene (reference sequence). Between the trimmed V and J ends, which lost 2 bases and 2 bases, there was a span of 17 bases. The rearrangement joins TRBV15 to TRBJ2-3; D perhaps matches TRBD2 (5 bases). The specimen comprised peripheral blood, sampled 28 days after the second AZD1222 dose. This receptor was taken from an adult who received the AZD1222 COVID-19 vaccine. In DNA, the CDR3 is TGTGCCACCAGCAGAACTAGTCGTCTGGGCTACACAGATACGCAGTATTTT. It is translated as CATSRTSRLGYTDTQYF.